These 8 T cell receptor beta chains were sequenced from one sample in a study of T cell repertoires in cytomegalovirus infection. TCRdb ran MiXCR on the reads and lists one entry per CDR3 protein. Of roughly 860,000 distinct CDR3 sequences listed, approximately 30% were seen once; the top ten hold about an eighth. Which antigens these TCRs recognize remains unknown. Specimen: cultured CD8+ T cells from PBMCs, collected from culture after CMV antigen stimulation. The receptors shown here come from a human donor in good health (CMV status not recorded). Some clones in this sample may be carry-over from other donors' samples.

This rearrangement joins TRBV27 to TRBJ1-5; perhaps TRBD1 as D (5 bases). The length of the CDR3 is 17 residues. V dropped 7 bases and J dropped 1 base, with 20 bases sitting between them. Germline-derived CDR1 and CDR2 are MNHEY and SMNVEV (reference sequence). CDR3 sequence (DNA): TGTGCCAGCAAGGCGGGGGGGAGCTTAGGGAGCAATCAGCCCCAGCATTTT. It is translated as CASKAGGSLGSNQPQHF.

This clonotype came up once. The chain joins TRBV7-2 to TRBJ2-3; 12 nucleotides match TRBD2. This CDR3 has 17 amino acids. V lost 1 base to trimming and J lost 5 bases; unmatched junction nucleotides: 7. Germline V gene data show CDR1 as SGHTA and CDR2 as FQGNSA. This CDR3 is CASSLGLAGGIIDTQYF. In nucleotides, the CDR3 is TGTGCCAGCAGCTTAGGGCTAGCGGGGGGGATCATAGATACGCAGTATTTT.

Of note for this clonotype: At one of its ends the junction is not consistent with the germline gene, which may arise from a read error. The gene calls are TRBV6-6 and TRBJ1-4; 10 bases line up with TRBD1. The CDR3 is made up of 17 amino acids. In germline, CDR1 is MNHNY, CDR2 SVGAGI (reference sequence). The CDR3 DNA is TGTGCCATCAGTGTCTCCGGGACAGGGGACACTAATGAAAAACTGTTTTTT. Translating gives CAISVSGTGDTNEKLFF.

The table lists this clonotype with many counts. This chain links TRBV7-8 with TRBJ1-6; D is uncertain. This CDR3 is built from 12 residues. Germline values: CDR1 SGHVS, CDR2 FQNEAQ. Between the trimmed V and J ends, which lost 4 bases and 14 bases, there was a span of 12 bases. CDR3 sequence reads: CASSSLARTLHF. The CDR3 DNA sequence: TGTGCCAGCAGCTCGCTCGCTAGGACCCTCCACTTT.

V is TRBV7-6 and J is TRBJ1-2, with TRBD1 matching over 7 bases. V gave up 3 bases and J gave up 4 bases; unmatched junction bases: 11. The V gene's germline CDR1 is SGHVS and CDR2 FNYEAQ. This CDR3 region has 16 residues. In DNA form, the CDR3 reads TGTGCCAGCAGCTTCGCGACGGGACAGATGAGCTATGGCTACACCTTC. Encoded protein: CASSFATGQMSYGYTF.

This clonotype was seen only a few times. The chain combines TRBV28 with TRBJ2-2; the match to TRBD1 covers 7 bases. Per the germline V gene, CDR1 is MDHEN and CDR2 is SYDVKM. The V and J ends lost 5 bases and 0 bases, in that order; junction bases with no gene match: 3. This CDR3 has 15 amino acids. As DNA, the CDR3 is TGTGCCAGCAGTCCCCAGGGGGCGAACACCGGGGAGCTGTTTTTT. It encodes CASSPQGANTGELFF.

This clonotype was seen only a few times. This may arise from a read error, as a much more abundant clone is one base away. The V gene is TRBV6-1, the J gene TRBJ2-2; D is tentatively TRBD1 or TRBD2 (5 bases each). The V gene's germline CDR1 is MNHNS and CDR2 SASEGT. The length of the CDR3 is 15 residues. CDR3 DNA sequence: TGTGTCAGCACCACCAAGCCGGGGACCACCGGGGAGCTGTTTTTT. It encodes CVSTTKPGTTGELFF.

This chain joins TRBV4-3 and TRBJ2-1, with D possibly being TRBD1 (6 bases). Germline V gene sequence: CDR1 LGHNA, CDR2 YSLEER. V was trimmed by 1 base and J by 3 bases, leaving 13 bases between them. The CDR3 runs to 16 residues. DNA for the CDR3: TGCGCCAGCAGCCAAGCCGGGGACACCCTCTACAATGAGCAGTTCTTC. Amino acid sequence: CASSQAGDTLYNEQFF.